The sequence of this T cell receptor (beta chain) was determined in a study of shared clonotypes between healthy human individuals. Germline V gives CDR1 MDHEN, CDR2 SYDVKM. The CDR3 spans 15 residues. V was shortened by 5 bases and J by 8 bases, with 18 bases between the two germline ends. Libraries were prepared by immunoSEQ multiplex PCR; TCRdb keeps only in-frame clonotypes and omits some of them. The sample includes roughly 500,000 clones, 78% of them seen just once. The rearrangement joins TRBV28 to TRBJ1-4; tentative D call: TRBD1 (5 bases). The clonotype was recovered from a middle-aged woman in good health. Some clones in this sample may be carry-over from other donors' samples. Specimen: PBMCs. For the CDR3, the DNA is TGTGCCAGCAGTCCCACGCGGGGAAGGGGAGAAAAACTGTTTTTT. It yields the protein CASSPTRGRGEKLFF. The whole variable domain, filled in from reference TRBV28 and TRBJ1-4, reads DVKVTQSSRYLVKRTGEKVFLECVQDMDHENMFWYRQDPGLGLRLIYFSYDVKMKEKGDIPEGYSVSREKKERFSLILESASTNQTSMYLCASSPTRGRGEKLFFGSGTQLSVL.